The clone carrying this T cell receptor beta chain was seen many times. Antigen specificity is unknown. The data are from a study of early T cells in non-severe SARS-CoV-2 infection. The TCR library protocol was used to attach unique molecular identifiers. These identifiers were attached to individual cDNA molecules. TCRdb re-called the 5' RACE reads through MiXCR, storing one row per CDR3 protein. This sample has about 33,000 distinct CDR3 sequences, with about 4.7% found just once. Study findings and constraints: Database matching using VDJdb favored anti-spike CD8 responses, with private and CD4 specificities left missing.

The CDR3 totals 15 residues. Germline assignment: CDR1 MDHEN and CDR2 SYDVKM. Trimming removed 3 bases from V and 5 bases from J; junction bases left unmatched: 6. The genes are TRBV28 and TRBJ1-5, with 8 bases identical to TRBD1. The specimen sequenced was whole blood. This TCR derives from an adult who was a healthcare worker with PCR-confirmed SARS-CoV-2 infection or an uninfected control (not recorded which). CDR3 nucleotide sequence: TGTGCCAGCAGTTTGGCAGGGGGCTTGTATCAGCCCCAGCATTTT. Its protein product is CASSLAGGLYQPQHF.